Sequencing of this TCR beta chain was carried out in a study of blood T cell repertoires in COVID-19 (TCRdb year 2020). Looking at the study overall: Samples from collaborators originated in the United States, Italy and Spain and spanned both the acute and convalescent phases of COVID-19. The material from the prospective study consisted of cDNA or gDNA derived from T cells, B-cell-depleted T cells, or PBMCs. Subjects who had been exposed to COVID-19, were actively infected with it, or had recovered from it provided the deeply sampled blood TCRbeta repertoires that made up the dataset. The repertoires were released in a freely available public database intended as a resource for research on the immune response to SARS-CoV-2. The samples were drawn from two sources: the first 160 participants of the ongoing ImmuneRACE study, and 1,000 to 1,500 subjects contributed by 6 global collaborators. Sample metadata almost always included a de-identified subject ID, COVID-19 status, age in years and sex. Where HLA class I and class II types were available, the types were taken from metadata supplied by the sample provider, not from assay-based typing. What the work shows at the level of the full study, not this receptor alone: How much clinical and demographic metadata was included differed by source and by participant, and the metadata was provided uncurated.

Taken from cysteine to phenylalanine, the CDR3 has 15 residues. The only DNA kept is the CDR3, 45 bases in frame from the first base. Clipping removes 5 bases from V and 3 bases from J, with 7 as the unmatched junction base count. The CDR1 and CDR2 encoded by the germline V gene (reference sequence) are PRHDT and FYEKMQ. Each collaborating institution followed its own protocols to collect whole blood in K2EDTA tubes. For TCRbeta analysis, collaborator samples were shipped as frozen whole blood, as isolated PBMCs, or as DNA extracted from either sample type. In this sample, this clone turned up once. The specificity of this receptor is unknown. Qualities for individual bases were not recorded, and no much larger clone is one base off. TCRbeta CDR3 regions were amplified from genomic DNA using the immunoSEQ Assay, a bias-controlled multiplex PCR. Per the original workflow: The number of nucleated cells in each sample was estimated from the amplification of reference gene primers within the assay. Sequence reads were collapsed and filtered to measure the absolute abundance of every unique TCRbeta CDR3 rearrangement. Productive Simpson clonality was computed per sample as the square root of Simpson's diversity index over productive rearrangements. This is the immuneACCESS table as TCRdb keeps it, with only in-frame sequences that have V and J called. A part of the clones is gone; compared with another copy, unresolved V genes explain less than half, and the rest is unexplained. From that table come the V and J calls and clone size; the DNA was used to work out D and trimming. This sample lists around 39,000 clones; 80% to 90% were detected once. More than 6.5% of the sample goes to the ten largest clones.

In this chain, TRBV13 is recombined with TRBJ2-7; 10 central bases correspond to TRBD1. The sequencing sample was made of peripheral blood. The sequence derives from a man between 60 and 75 years old with active COVID-19. This receptor has the CDR3 CASSTAGTGDYEQYF. The sequenced DNA is TGTGCCAGCAGCACAGCCGGGACAGGGGACTACGAGCAGTACTTC.